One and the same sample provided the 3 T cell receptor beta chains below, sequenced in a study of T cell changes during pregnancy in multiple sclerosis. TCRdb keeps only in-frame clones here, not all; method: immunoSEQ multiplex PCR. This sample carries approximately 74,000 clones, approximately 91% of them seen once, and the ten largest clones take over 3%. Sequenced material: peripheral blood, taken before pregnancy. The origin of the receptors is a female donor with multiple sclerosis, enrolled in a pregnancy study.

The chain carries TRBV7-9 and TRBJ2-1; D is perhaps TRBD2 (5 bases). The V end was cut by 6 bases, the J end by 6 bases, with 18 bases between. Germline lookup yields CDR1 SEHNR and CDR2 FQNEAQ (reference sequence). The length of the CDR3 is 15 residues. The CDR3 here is CASSYEASGRNEQFF. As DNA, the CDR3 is TGTGCCAGCAGTTACGAGGCCAGCGGACGCAATGAGCAGTTCTTC.

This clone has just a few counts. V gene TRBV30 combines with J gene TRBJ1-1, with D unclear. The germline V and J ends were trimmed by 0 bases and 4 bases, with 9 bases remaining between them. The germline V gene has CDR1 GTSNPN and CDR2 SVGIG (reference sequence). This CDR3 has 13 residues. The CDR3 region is CAWSVRGFTEAFF. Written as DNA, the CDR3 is TGTGCCTGGAGTGTACGGGGATTCACTGAAGCTTTCTTT.

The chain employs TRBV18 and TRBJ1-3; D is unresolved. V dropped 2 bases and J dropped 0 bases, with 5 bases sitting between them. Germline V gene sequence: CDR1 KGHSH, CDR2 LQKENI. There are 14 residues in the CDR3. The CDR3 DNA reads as TGTGCCAGCTCACCAAACAGCTCTGGAAACACCATATATTTT. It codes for CASSPNSSGNTIYF.